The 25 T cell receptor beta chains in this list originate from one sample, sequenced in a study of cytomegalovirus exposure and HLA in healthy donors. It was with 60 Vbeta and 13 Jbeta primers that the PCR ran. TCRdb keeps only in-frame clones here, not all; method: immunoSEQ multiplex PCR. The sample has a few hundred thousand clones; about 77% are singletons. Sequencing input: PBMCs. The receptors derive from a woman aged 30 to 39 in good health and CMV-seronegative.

CDR3 region: CASSLGPEGSYGYTF. CDR3 coding DNA: TGTGCCAGCAGCCTAGGCCCTGAAGGGAGCTATGGCTACACCTTC. This rearrangement joins TRBV9 to TRBJ1-2; D is unclear. This CDR3 is built from 15 residues. The V end lost 4 bases, the J end lost 4 bases, and 17 bases lay between the germline ends. Per the germline V gene, CDR1 is SGDLS and CDR2 is YYNGEE.

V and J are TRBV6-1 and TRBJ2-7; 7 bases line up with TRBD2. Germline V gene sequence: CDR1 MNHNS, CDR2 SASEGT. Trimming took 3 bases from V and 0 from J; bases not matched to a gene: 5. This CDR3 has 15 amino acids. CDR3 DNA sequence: TGTGCCAGCAGTGAGGGGGGGGAGAGCTCCTACGAGCAGTACTTC. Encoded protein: CASSEGGESSYEQYF.

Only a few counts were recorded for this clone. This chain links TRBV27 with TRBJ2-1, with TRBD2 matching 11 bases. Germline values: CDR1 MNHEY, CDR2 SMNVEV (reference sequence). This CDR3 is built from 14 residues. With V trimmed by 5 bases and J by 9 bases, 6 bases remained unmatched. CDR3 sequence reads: CASSLSGRATEQFF. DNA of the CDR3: TGTGCCAGCAGTCTTAGCGGGAGGGCCACTGAGCAGTTCTTC.

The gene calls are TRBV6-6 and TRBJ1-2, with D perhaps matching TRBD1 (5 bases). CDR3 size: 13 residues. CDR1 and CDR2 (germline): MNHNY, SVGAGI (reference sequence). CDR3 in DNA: TGTACCGAGTCCCAAGGGGCGAACTATGGCTACACCTTC. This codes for CTESQGANYGYTF.

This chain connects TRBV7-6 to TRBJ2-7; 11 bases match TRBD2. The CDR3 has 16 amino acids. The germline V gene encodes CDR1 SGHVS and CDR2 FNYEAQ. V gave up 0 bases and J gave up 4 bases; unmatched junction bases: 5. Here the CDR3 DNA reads TGTGCCAGCAGCTTAGCTAGCGGGGGGGCCCCATACGAGCAGTACTTC. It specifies CASSLASGGAPYEQYF.

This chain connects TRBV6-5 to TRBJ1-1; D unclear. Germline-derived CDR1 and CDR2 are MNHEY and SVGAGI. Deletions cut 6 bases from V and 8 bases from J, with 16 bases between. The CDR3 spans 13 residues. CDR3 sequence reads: CASSLTVINEAFF. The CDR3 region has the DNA TGTGCCAGCAGCTTAACAGTGATAAACGAAGCTTTCTTT.

CDR3 nucleotide sequence: TGCGCCAGCAGGGGAGGTAGCGGACTCACAGATACGCAGTATTTT. Translation gives CASRGGSGLTDTQYF. This chain connects TRBV5-1 to TRBJ2-3, with TRBD2 as a possible D gene (6 bases). From germline, CDR1 is SGHRS and CDR2 YFSETQ. V lost 5 bases to trimming and J lost 2 bases, with 15 bases between them. The CDR3 runs to 15 residues.

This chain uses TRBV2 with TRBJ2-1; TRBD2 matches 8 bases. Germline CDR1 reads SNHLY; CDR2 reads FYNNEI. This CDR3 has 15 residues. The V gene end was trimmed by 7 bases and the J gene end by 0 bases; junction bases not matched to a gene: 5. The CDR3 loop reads CASKRESNSYNEQFF. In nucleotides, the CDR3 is TGTGCCAGCAAGCGGGAGTCTAACTCCTACAATGAGCAGTTCTTC.

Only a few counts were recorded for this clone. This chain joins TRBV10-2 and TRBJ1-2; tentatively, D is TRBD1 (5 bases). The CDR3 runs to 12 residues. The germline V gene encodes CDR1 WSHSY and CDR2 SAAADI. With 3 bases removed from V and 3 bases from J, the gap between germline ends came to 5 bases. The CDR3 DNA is TGCGCCAGCAGTGACAGGGACTATGGCTACACCTTC. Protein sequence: CASSDRDYGYTF.

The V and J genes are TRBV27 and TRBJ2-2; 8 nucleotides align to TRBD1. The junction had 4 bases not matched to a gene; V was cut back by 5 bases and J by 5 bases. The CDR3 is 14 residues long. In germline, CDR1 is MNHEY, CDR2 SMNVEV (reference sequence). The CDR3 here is CASSPWTGTGELFF. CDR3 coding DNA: TGTGCCAGCAGTCCGTGGACAGGGACCGGGGAGCTGTTTTTT.

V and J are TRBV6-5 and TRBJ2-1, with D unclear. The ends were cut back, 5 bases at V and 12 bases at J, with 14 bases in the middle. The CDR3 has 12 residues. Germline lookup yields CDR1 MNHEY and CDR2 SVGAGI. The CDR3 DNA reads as TGTGCCAGCAGTGAAGATGCAGGAAGGCAGTTCTTC. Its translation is CASSEDAGRQFF.

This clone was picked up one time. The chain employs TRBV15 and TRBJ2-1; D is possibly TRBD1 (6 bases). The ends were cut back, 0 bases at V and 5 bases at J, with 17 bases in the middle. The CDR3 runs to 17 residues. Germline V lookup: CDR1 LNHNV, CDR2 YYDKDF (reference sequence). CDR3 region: CATSRDRGRGPDNEQFF. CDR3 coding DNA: TGTGCCACCAGCAGAGATCGAGGCAGGGGCCCGGACAATGAGCAGTTCTTC.

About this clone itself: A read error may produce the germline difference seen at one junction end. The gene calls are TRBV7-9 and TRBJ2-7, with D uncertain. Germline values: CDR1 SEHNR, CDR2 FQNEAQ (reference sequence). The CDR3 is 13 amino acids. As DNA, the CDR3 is TGTTCCAGCAGCTCTAGTTTGGCCTACGAGCAGTACTTC. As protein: CSSSSSLAYEQYF.

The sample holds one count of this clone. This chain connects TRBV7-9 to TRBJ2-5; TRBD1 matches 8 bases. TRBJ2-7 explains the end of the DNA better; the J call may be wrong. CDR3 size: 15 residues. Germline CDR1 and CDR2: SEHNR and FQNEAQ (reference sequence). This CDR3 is CASSTRQGQDYEQYF. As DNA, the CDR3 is TGTGCCAGCAGCACCCGACAGGGGCAGGACTACGAGCAGTACTTC.

CDR3 loop: CASSQAQRRETQYF. CDR3 nucleotides: TGTGCCAGCAGCCAAGCCCAGCGTAGAGAGACCCAGTACTTC. The rearrangement uses TRBV14 and TRBJ2-5; D is ambiguous. Per the germline V gene, CDR1 is SGHDN and CDR2 is FVKESK. V was shortened by 1 base and J by 4 bases, with 10 bases between the two germline ends. CDR3 length: 14 amino acids.

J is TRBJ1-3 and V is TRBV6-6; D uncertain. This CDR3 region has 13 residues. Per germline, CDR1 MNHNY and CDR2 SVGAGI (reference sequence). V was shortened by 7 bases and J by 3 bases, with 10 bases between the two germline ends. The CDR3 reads CASKEGSGNTIYF. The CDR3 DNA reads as TGTGCCAGCAAAGAGGGTAGTGGAAACACCATATATTTT.

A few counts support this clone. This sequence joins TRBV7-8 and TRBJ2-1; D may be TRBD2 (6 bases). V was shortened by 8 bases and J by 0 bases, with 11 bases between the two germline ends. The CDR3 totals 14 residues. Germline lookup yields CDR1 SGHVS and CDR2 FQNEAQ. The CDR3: CASQLATSYNEQFF. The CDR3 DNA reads TGTGCCAGCCAACTAGCTACCTCCTACAATGAGCAGTTCTTC.

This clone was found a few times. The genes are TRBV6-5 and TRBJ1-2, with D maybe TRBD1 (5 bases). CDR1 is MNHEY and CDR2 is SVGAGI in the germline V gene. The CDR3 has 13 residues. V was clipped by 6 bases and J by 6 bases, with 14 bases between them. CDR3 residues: CASSPSRTHGYTF. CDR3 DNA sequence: TGTGCCAGCAGCCCCTCAAGGACACATGGCTACACCTTC.

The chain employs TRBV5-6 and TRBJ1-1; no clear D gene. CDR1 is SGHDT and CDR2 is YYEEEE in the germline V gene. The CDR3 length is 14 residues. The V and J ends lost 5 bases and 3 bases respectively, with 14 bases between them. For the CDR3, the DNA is TGTGCCAGCAGTGAAGGCTACGGGGACACTGAAGCTTTCTTT. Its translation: CASSEGYGDTEAFF.

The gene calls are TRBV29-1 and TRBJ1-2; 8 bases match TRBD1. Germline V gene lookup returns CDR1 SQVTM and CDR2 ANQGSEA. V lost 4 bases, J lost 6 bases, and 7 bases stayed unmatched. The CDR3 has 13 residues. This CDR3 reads CSVVPTGEDGYTF. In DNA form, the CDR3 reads TGCAGCGTTGTCCCGACAGGGGAAGATGGCTACACCTTC.

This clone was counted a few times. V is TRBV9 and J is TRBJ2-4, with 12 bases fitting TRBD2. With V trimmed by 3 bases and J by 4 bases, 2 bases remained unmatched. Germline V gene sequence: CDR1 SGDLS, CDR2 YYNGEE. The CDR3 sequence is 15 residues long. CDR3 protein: CASSETSGGKNIQYF. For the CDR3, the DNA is TGTGCCAGCAGCGAAACTAGCGGGGGGAAAAACATTCAGTACTTC.

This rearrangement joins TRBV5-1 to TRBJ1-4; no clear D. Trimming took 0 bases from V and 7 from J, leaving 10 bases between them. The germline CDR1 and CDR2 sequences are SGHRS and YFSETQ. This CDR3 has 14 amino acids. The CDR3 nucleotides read TGCGCCAGCAGCTTGGGTGTCCGTTTTGAAAAACTGTTTTTT. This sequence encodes CASSLGVRFEKLFF.

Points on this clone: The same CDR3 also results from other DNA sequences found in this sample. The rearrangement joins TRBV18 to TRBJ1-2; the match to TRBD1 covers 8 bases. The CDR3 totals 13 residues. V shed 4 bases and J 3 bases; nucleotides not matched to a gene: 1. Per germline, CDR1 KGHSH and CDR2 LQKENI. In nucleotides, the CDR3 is TGTGCCAGCTCACAGGACAGGGACTATGGCTACACCTTC. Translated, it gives CASSQDRDYGYTF.

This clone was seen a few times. The CDR3 spells CASSYRGGSTDTQYF. As DNA, the CDR3 is TGTGCCAGCAGTTACCGGGGGGGGAGCACAGATACGCAGTATTTT. The chain recombines TRBV6-6 with TRBJ2-3; 8 bases match TRBD2. CDR3 size: 15 residues. V gave up 2 bases and J gave up 0 bases; unmatched junction bases: 1. Germline V lookup: CDR1 MNHNY, CDR2 SVGAGI (reference sequence).

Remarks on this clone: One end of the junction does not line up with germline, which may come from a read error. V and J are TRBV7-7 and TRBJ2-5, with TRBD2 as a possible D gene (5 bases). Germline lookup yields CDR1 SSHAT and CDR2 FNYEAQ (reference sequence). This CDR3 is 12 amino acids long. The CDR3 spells CASSLRGETQYF. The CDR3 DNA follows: TGTGCTAGCAGCTTACGCGGGGAGACCCAGTACTTC.